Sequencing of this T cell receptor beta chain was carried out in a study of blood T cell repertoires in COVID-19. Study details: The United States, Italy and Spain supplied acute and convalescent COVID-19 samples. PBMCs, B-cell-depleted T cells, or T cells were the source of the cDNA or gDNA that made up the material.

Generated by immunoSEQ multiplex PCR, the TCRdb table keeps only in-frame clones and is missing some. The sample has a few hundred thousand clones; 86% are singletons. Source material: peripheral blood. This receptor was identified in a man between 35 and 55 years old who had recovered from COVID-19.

The CDR3 DNA sequence: TGTGCCAGTAAGGCCGTCTGGACAGGGAGGGAAAAACTGTTTTTT. Amino acids: CASKAVWTGREKLFF. This chain joins TRBV19 and TRBJ1-4, with 8 nucleotides matching TRBD1. Germline V gene lookup returns CDR1 LNHDA and CDR2 SQIVND (reference sequence). V was clipped by 7 bases and J by 8 bases; unmatched bases: 12. The CDR3 runs 15 residues. The full variable domain, in which reference TRBV19 and TRBJ1-4 provide the parts outside the CDR3, is DGGITQSPKYLFRKEGQNVTLSCEQNLNHDAMYWYRQDPGQGLRLIYYSQIVNDFQKGDIAEGYSVSREKKESFPLTVTSAQKNPTAFYLCASKAVWTGREKLFFGSGTQLSVL.